This T cell receptor (beta chain) was documented in a study of T cells in Graves' hyperthyroidism and ophthalmopathy. Patients with uncontrolled infections, other autoimmune diseases, pregnancy or lactation were excluded. Diagnoses used clinical symptoms, serum thyroxine and TRAb, thyroid ultrasound and orbital computed tomography. Each 10 ml fresh peripheral blood draw supplied the PBMCs. Amplification yielded TCR beta CDR3 regions, with RNA transcripts as the source. TCR CDR3 regions were first amplified by RT-PCR with HTBI primers. TCRdb ran MiXCR on the multiplex PCR reads and lists one entry per CDR3 protein. The table lists about 59,000 distinct CDR3 sequences, approximately 50% of them singletons. Germline V gives CDR1 SEHNR, CDR2 FQNEAQ (reference sequence). Trimming at V came to 5 bases and at J to 6 bases, leaving 6 bases not matched to a gene. The CDR3 length is 13 residues.

This clonotype was sampled from a woman aged 60 to 75 with Graves' ophthalmopathy. Source material: blood. The chain combines TRBV7-9 with TRBJ2-7; 8 bases align to TRBD2. CDR3 bases: TGTGCCAGCAGCCCCGGCAGCGGGGGCGAGCAGTACTTC. It is translated as CASSPGSGGEQYF.